The rows below give T cell receptor beta chains drawn from one sample of a study of blood T cell repertoires in COVID-19. Clones were read by immunoSEQ multiplex PCR, and TCRdb kept only the in-frame ones, dropping some. The sample carries approximately 220,000 clones, roughly 84% recorded once. The specimen sequenced was PBMCs or T cells enriched from blood (not recorded which). The receptors stem from a woman aged 40 to 50 who had recovered from COVID-19. CDR3s include the opening cysteine and the closing phenylalanine or tryptophan. D genes are given only for firm matches. Not every row has a clone size; where given, it reads once, few, many or a size class.

D gene,V gene,clone size,J gene,CDR3 DNA,CDR3 protein
NA,TRBV19,NA,TRBJ1-5,TGTGCCAGTAGTATAAAACAGGGTTATGGGCCCCAGCATTTT,CASSIKQGYGPQHF
NA,TRBV6-5,NA,TRBJ2-2,TGTGCCAGCAGTCCTCCCCGGGACACCGGGGAGCTGTTTTTT,CASSPPRDTGELFF
NA,TRBV3-1/TRBV3-2,once,TRBJ2-6,TGTGCCAGCAGCCAAGAGAGGACTCTGTCTGGGGCCAACGTCCTGACTTTC,CASSQERTLSGANVLTF
NA,TRBV29-1,NA,TRBJ1-4,TGCAGCGTGGCCGTAGGGGGGGCTGGGGAAAAACTGTTTTTT,CSVAVGGAGEKLFF
NA,TRBV7-8,NA,TRBJ2-2,TGTGCCAGCAGCTTACAGGGGGGAGCTAACACCGGGGAGCTGTTTTTT,CASSLQGGANTGELFF
TRBD1,TRBV4-1,NA,TRBJ1-5,TGCGCCAGCAGCCGAGAGGGACAGGGGTATCAGCCCCAGCATTTT,CASSREGQGYQPQHF
NA,TRBV7-9,NA,TRBJ2-1,TGTGCCAGCAGCTTAACAGGGACCCTTTACAATGAGCAGTTCTTC,CASSLTGTLYNEQFF
TRBD1,TRBV5-1,NA,TRBJ1-2,TGCGCCAGCAGCTTCGGACAGGGGAACTATGGCTACACCTTC,CASSFGQGNYGYTF
NA,TRBV19,NA,TRBJ2-1,TGTGCCAGTAGGGGCAACCGGGACAAGACCTACAATGAGCAGTTCTTC,CASRGNRDKTYNEQFF
NA,TRBV2,once,TRBJ1-2,TGTGCCAGCCTCCGGAGAGCGGACTACCTTCGGTATGGCTACACCTTC,CASLRRADYLRYGYTF
NA,TRBV5-4,NA,TRBJ1-5,TGTGCCAGCAGCTTGGCCTGGGGGGGGCTCAATCAGCCCCAGCATTTT,CASSLAWGGLNQPQHF
TRBD1,TRBV7-8,few,TRBJ2-7,TGTGCCAGCAGCTTATTAGACAGGGGCTCCTACGAGCAGTACTTC,CASSLLDRGSYEQYF
NA,TRBV11-3,NA,TRBJ2-3,TGTGCCAGCAGCTTAATCCGGGGGAGAGATACGCAGTATTTT,CASSLIRGRDTQYF
NA,TRBV5-6,NA,TRBJ2-2,TGTGCCAGCAGCTTTATAGCTGGCGGGGAGCTGTTTTTT,CASSFIAGGELFF
TRBD1,TRBV10-2,NA,TRBJ2-3,TGCGCCAGCAGTAGACAGGGGAGCACAGATACGCAGTATTTT,CASSRQGSTDTQYF
TRBD2,TRBV3-1/TRBV3-2,NA,TRBJ2-1,TGTGCCAGCAGCCGATCGACAGTTCGAGGGGCTAGCGGGGGTTACAATGAGCAGTTCTTC,CASSRSTVRGASGGYNEQFF